This entry lists 8 T cell receptor beta chains sequenced from one sample in a study of cytomegalovirus exposure and HLA in healthy donors. The PCR ran on 60 Vbeta and 13 Jbeta primers. Sequencing used immunoSEQ multiplex PCR; TCRdb keeps in-frame clones, though not all of them. The sample yields approximately 120,000 clones, under 85% seen once. The sample taken for sequencing was PBMCs. Receptors were obtained from a woman between 50 and 59 years old in good health and CMV-seropositive.

The chain is built from TRBV7-2 and TRBJ1-2, with 8 positions matching TRBD1. V lost 5 bases to trimming and J lost 8 bases; unmatched junction nucleotides: 7. CDR1 is SGHTA, CDR2 FQGNSA, per germline. The CDR3 runs 13 residues. In DNA, the CDR3 is TGTGCCAGCAGCGAACAGGGGGGCGGGGGCTACACCTTC. Amino acids: CASSEQGGGGYTF.

The chain links TRBV6-5 to TRBJ2-7; TRBD1 matches 7 bases. CDR3 size: 13 residues. With V trimmed by 9 bases and J by 4 bases, 9 bases remained unmatched. Germline CDR1 is MNHEY and CDR2 is SVGAGI. The CDR3 region is CASADRAPYEQYF. Here the CDR3 DNA reads TGTGCCAGTGCAGACAGGGCCCCTTACGAGCAGTACTTC.

This clone was seen a few times. The CDR3 DNA reads TGCGCCAGCACCTGGGACAGGGTCACCGGGGAGCTGTTTTTT. This sequence encodes CASTWDRVTGELFF. The genes are TRBV23-1 and TRBJ2-2; 9 nucleotides agree with TRBD1. TRBV23-1 is sorted into the ORF group, with uncertain function. The CDR3 is made up of 14 amino acids. J was trimmed by 4 bases and V by 7 bases; bases with no gene match: 4.

The chain carries TRBV2 and TRBJ2-1; 9 nucleotides align to TRBD1. Germline CDR1 and CDR2: SNHLY and FYNNEI. Trimming cost V 4 bases and J 8 bases; bases outside gene matches: 9. CDR3 length: 15 amino acids. The CDR3 sequence: CASSAPGQGGDEQFF. DNA of the CDR3: TGTGCCAGCAGTGCGCCGGGACAGGGAGGGGATGAGCAGTTCTTC.

The chain has TRBV4-2 and TRBJ1-5; 7 bases match TRBD1. The V segment lost 5 bases and the J segment 6 bases; nucleotides outside the gene matches: 7. The V gene's germline CDR1 is LGHNA and CDR2 YNFKEQ. The CDR3 has 14 residues. In DNA, the CDR3 is TGTGCCAGCAGCTATATGACAGGGCGTCAGCCCCAGCATTTT. It is translated as CASSYMTGRQPQHF.

The chain combines TRBV14 with TRBJ2-2; 8 bases map to TRBD2. Germline values: CDR1 SGHDN, CDR2 FVKESK. V lost 1 base and J lost 3; bases outside the gene matches: 4. CDR3 length: 16 amino acids. The CDR3 nucleotides are TGTGCCAGCAGCCAAGTCCGGGGGGGGTACACCGGGGAGCTGTTTTTT. Translated, it gives CASSQVRGGYTGELFF.

V and J are TRBV19 and TRBJ2-3; D is perhaps TRBD2 (6 bases). Germline V gives CDR1 LNHDA, CDR2 SQIVND (reference sequence). The CDR3 has 15 amino acids. The V end lost 6 bases, the J end lost 4 bases, and 17 bases lay between the germline ends. CDR3 sequence: CASRNLGSRPDTQYF. The CDR3 region has the DNA TGTGCCAGTAGGAACCTCGGGAGCCGGCCAGATACGCAGTATTTT.

The V call is TRBV11-3, the J call TRBJ2-5, with a tentative D call TRBD2 (6 bases). Germline CDR1 reads SGHNT; CDR2 reads YENEEA. Between the trimmed V and J ends, which lost 4 bases and 5 bases, there was a span of 14 bases. The CDR3 consists of 14 residues. Here the CDR3 DNA reads TGTGCCAGCAGCTCAGGGCAGGCGGGGGAGACCCAGTACTTC. It yields the protein CASSSGQAGETQYF.